The 26 T cell receptor beta chains presented below share a single source sample, sequenced in a study of cytomegalovirus exposure and HLA in healthy donors. Primers for the PCR totalled 60 Vbeta and 13 Jbeta. TCRdb's table, derived via immunoSEQ multiplex PCR, lists solely in-frame clones and lacks some. Of more than 95,000 clones listed, 70% to 80% are singletons. Sequencing input: PBMCs. Every receptor here comes from a woman aged 50 to 60 in good health and CMV-seropositive.

This chain connects TRBV7-2 to TRBJ2-7; D might be TRBD2 (6 bases). V dropped 1 base and J dropped 0 bases, with 10 bases sitting between them. CDR3 length: 15 amino acids. Germline CDR1 reads SGHTA; CDR2 reads FQGNSA. Written as DNA, the CDR3 is TGTGCCAGCAGCTTAGATGGCGGGAACTCCTACGAGCAGTACTTC. It encodes CASSLDGGNSYEQYF.

The chain couples TRBV6-5 to TRBJ2-3, with a possible D match to TRBD1 (5 bases). Between the trimmed V and J ends, which lost 10 bases and 5 bases, there was a span of 19 bases. Germline assignment: CDR1 MNHEY and CDR2 SVGAGI. There are 14 residues in the CDR3. Here the CDR3 reads CATTSLSRGDTQYF. CDR3 sequence (DNA): TGTGCCACAACCTCACTCTCAAGGGGAGATACGCAGTATTTT.

This chain joins TRBV19 and TRBJ2-6; possibly TRBD1 for D (5 bases). The CDR3 is 16 amino acids. CDR1 and CDR2 (germline): LNHDA, SQIVND (reference sequence). V gave up 3 bases and J gave up 4 bases, with 13 bases separating them. CDR3 in DNA: TGTGCCAGTAGTATGACAGCTGCTTTAGGGGCCAACGTCCTGACTTTC. It is translated as CASSMTAALGANVLTF.

This chain links TRBV12-5 with TRBJ1-1; D might be TRBD1 (6 bases). The CDR3 loop spans 15 amino acids. Germline values: CDR1 LGHNT, CDR2 FRNRAP. V lost 4 bases and J lost 5, with 17 bases in between. CDR3 in amino acids: CASGSPRDTGTEAFF. CDR3 bases: TGTGCTAGTGGTTCTCCTCGGGACACTGGAACTGAAGCTTTCTTT.

V gene TRBV6-5 combines with J gene TRBJ2-1; the D gene is possibly TRBD2 (6 bases). The CDR3 sequence is 15 residues long. CDR1 and CDR2 (germline): MNHEY, SVGAGI. The V and J ends lost 4 bases and 0 bases respectively, with 10 bases between them. CDR3 bases: TGTGCCAGCAGTTGGCGGGGTGGCTCCTACAATGAGCAGTTCTTC. Translating it yields CASSWRGGSYNEQFF.

The chain has TRBV10-1 and TRBJ1-1; TRBD1 is a possible D gene (5 bases). Germline loops: CDR1 WNHNN, CDR2 SYGVQD (reference sequence). The CDR3 loop spans 16 amino acids. The germline V and J ends were trimmed by 4 bases and 6 bases, with 21 bases remaining between them. CDR3 DNA sequence: TGCGCCAGCAGTGGGGGGAGGGATGGGAGCGGCTCTGAAGCTTTCTTT. Protein: CASSGGRDGSGSEAFF.

The chain is built from TRBV6-5 and TRBJ2-2, with 10 bases matching TRBD2. The CDR3 contains 15 residues. The trim removed 4 bases at V and 4 bases at J, leaving 3 bases unmatched. Germline V gene lookup returns CDR1 MNHEY and CDR2 SVGAGI. For the CDR3, the DNA is TGTGCCAGCAGTTCCTGGACTAGCGGCACCGGGGAGCTGTTTTTT. Protein: CASSSWTSGTGELFF.

The rearrangement joins TRBV7-2 to TRBJ2-7; 10 positions agree with TRBD1. The CDR3 has 14 amino acids. Trimming at V came to 5 bases and at J to 6 bases, leaving 7 bases not matched to a gene. CDR1 is SGHTA, CDR2 FQGNSA, per germline. The CDR3 DNA reads TGTGCCAGCAGCACCTGGGACAGGGGAGGCGAGCAGTACTTC. This gives the protein CASSTWDRGGEQYF.

This clone was counted once. The gene calls are TRBV11-2 and TRBJ1-2; TRBD1 agrees at 8 bases. Germline V gene sequence: CDR1 SGHAT, CDR2 FQNNGV. The ends lost 5 bases at V and 6 bases at J; junction bases unmatched: 5. This CDR3 is built from 13 residues. The CDR3 loop is CASSPGQGNGYTF. CDR3 sequence (DNA): TGTGCCAGCAGCCCAGGACAGGGAAATGGCTACACCTTC.

The CDR3, as DNA: TGCGCCAGCAGCACGGACAGTCCCCGCCACACTGAAGCTTTCTTT. Translated: CASSTDSPRHTEAFF. This rearrangement joins TRBV5-1 to TRBJ1-1; perhaps TRBD1 as D (6 bases). CDR1 SGHRS and CDR2 YFSETQ come from the germline V gene. This CDR3 has 15 amino acids. The germline V and J ends were trimmed by 4 bases and 3 bases, with 16 bases remaining between them.

The chain couples TRBV5-6 to TRBJ2-1; D uncertain. CDR3 length: 12 amino acids. Trimming removed 1 base from V and 6 bases from J, with 5 bases in between. CDR1 and CDR2 (germline): SGHDT, YYEEEE. The CDR3 DNA follows: TGTGCCAGCAGCTTGTATAGCAATGAGCAGTTCTTC. It translates to CASSLYSNEQFF.

The chain has TRBV2 and TRBJ1-6; maybe TRBD1 (5 bases). This CDR3 contains 15 residues. Germline CDR1 and CDR2: SNHLY and FYNNEI. V dropped 8 bases and J dropped 5 bases, with 16 bases sitting between them. CDR3 nucleotides: TGTGCCAGCGACCCCCAAGGGGCTGATAATTCACCCCTCCACTTT. This encodes CASDPQGADNSPLHF.

The chain recombines TRBV5-1 with TRBJ2-3, with a tentative D call TRBD1 (6 bases). V was shortened by 4 bases and J by 0 bases, with 21 bases between the two germline ends. CDR1 and CDR2 (germline): SGHRS, YFSETQ. The CDR3 is made up of 18 amino acids. CDR3 loop: CASSKTSQQGTSTDTQYF. Written as DNA, the CDR3 is TGCGCCAGCAGCAAAACCTCCCAACAGGGAACTAGCACAGATACGCAGTATTTT.

This clone was observed once. The CDR3 protein is CASSPATGPSGANVLTF. The CDR3 bases are TGTGCCAGCAGTCCCGCGACAGGTCCCTCTGGGGCCAACGTCCTGACTTTC. The chain is built from TRBV27 and TRBJ2-6, with D possibly matching TRBD1 (6 bases). This CDR3 is 17 amino acids long. CDR1 MNHEY and CDR2 SMNVEV come from the germline V gene (reference sequence). V was shortened by 5 bases and J by 0 bases, with 14 bases between the two germline ends. The full variable domain, with the rest looked up from reference TRBV27 and TRBJ2-6, is EAQVTQNPRYLITVTGKKLTVTCSQNMNHEYMSWYRQDPGLGLRQIYYSMNVEVTDKGDVPEGYKVSRKEKRNFPLILESPSPNQTSLYFCASSPATGPSGANVLTFGAGSRLTVL.

The chain has TRBV7-2 and TRBJ2-3; maybe TRBD2 (5 bases). CDR1 and CDR2 (germline): SGHTA, FQGNSA. The CDR3 consists of 12 residues. The V gene lost 3 bases and the J gene lost 7 bases, with 8 bases spanning the gap. The CDR3: CASSFGMYTQYF. The CDR3 region has the DNA TGTGCCAGCAGCTTCGGGATGTATACGCAGTATTTT.

The J gene is TRBJ2-3, the V gene TRBV2; D is uncertain. V gave up 7 bases and J gave up 1 base, with 9 bases separating them. The CDR3 consists of 13 residues. Looked up from germline, CDR1 is SNHLY and CDR2 is FYNNEI. The CDR3 region has the DNA TGTGCCAGCAAGGTGGGCCGCACAGATACGCAGTATTTT. Protein sequence: CASKVGRTDTQYF.

V is TRBV11-3 and J is TRBJ1-3; no definite D call. CDR1 and CDR2 from the germline V gene are SGHNT and YENEEA. V lost 0 bases and J 4 bases, leaving 7 bases between the germline ends. This CDR3 is built from 14 residues. The CDR3 bases are TGTGCCAGCAGCTTAGATTTTCAAGGAAACACCATATATTTT. Translating gives CASSLDFQGNTIYF. Full variable domain (remainder filled in from reference TRBV11-3 and TRBJ1-3): EAGVVQSPRYKIIEKKQPVAFWCNPISGHNTLYWYLQNLGQGPELLIRYENEEAVDDSQLPKDRFSAERLKGVDSTLKIQPAELGDSAVYLCASSLDFQGNTIYFGEGSWLTVV.

This sequence joins TRBV28 and TRBJ2-1; 7 positions match TRBD1. Trimming removed 9 bases from V and 5 bases from J; junction bases left unmatched: 4. The CDR3 consists of 12 residues. CDR1 and CDR2 from the germline V gene are MDHEN and SYDVKM. The CDR3: CASGDRNNEQFF. The CDR3 nucleotides read TGTGCCAGTGGGGACAGAAACAATGAGCAGTTCTTC.

In its sample, this clone was seen a few times. V usage is TRBV27 and J usage is TRBJ1-6; D is undetermined. The CDR3 sequence is 12 residues long. Trimming took off 3 bases at V and 7 bases at J, with 4 bases between the two ends. CDR1 and CDR2 from the germline V gene are MNHEY and SMNVEV (reference sequence). For the CDR3, the DNA is TGTGCCAGCAGTTTCCTCAATTCACCCCTCCACTTT. Translating gives CASSFLNSPLHF.

The rearrangement joins TRBV19 to TRBJ2-5; the D gene is possibly TRBD1 (5 bases). CDR1 and CDR2 from the germline V gene are LNHDA and SQIVND (reference sequence). This CDR3 is 13 amino acids long. V lost 4 bases, J lost 5 bases, and 11 bases lay in between. The CDR3 here is CASSRTPQETQYF. As DNA, the CDR3 is TGTGCCAGTAGTAGGACACCCCAGGAGACCCAGTACTTC.

The chain couples TRBV5-1 to TRBJ1-5; D possibly corresponds to TRBD1 (5 bases). Germline loops: CDR1 SGHRS, CDR2 YFSETQ. Trimming removed 1 base at V and 5 bases at J, with 16 bases between. This CDR3 is 16 amino acids long. This chain's CDR3 is CASSLIGREGDQPQHF. In DNA, the CDR3 is TGCGCCAGCAGCTTGATCGGCAGGGAAGGGGATCAGCCCCAGCATTTT.

The chain employs TRBV29-1 and TRBJ2-5; D gene unclear. The CDR3 runs to 13 residues. Germline V gene data show CDR1 as SQVTM and CDR2 as ANQGSEA. The V gene lost 3 bases and the J gene lost 2 bases, with 10 bases spanning the gap. CDR3 sequence reads: CSVEARSQETQYF. The CDR3 region has the DNA TGCAGCGTTGAGGCACGCTCGCAAGAGACCCAGTACTTC.

The chain uses TRBV6-5 and TRBJ1-2; D is perhaps TRBD1 (5 bases). CDR1 is MNHEY and CDR2 is SVGAGI in the germline V gene. Trimming took off 6 bases at V and 2 bases at J, with 10 bases between the two ends. The CDR3 has 13 residues. CDR3 bases: TGTGCCAGCAGCACACAGGTGAACTATGGCTACACCTTC. This sequence encodes CASSTQVNYGYTF.

The chain employs TRBV5-6 and TRBJ1-4; TRBD1 matches at 7 bases. J lost 0 bases, V lost 9 bases, and 2 bases had no gene match. Germline CDR1 reads SGHDT; CDR2 reads YYEEEE. This CDR3 has 13 residues. DNA for the CDR3: TGTGCCAACGGGACAGCAACTAATGAAAAACTGTTTTTT. Its protein product is CANGTATNEKLFF.

The table lists this clone with a few counts. This sequence joins TRBV7-2 and TRBJ2-2, with D tentatively TRBD1 (5 bases). V was trimmed by 1 base and J by 4 bases, leaving 19 bases between them. The CDR3 has 18 amino acids. Looked up from germline, CDR1 is SGHTA and CDR2 is FQGNSA. The CDR3 loop is CASSLGAGKRRSTGELFF. CDR3 sequence (DNA): TGTGCCAGCAGCTTAGGGGCAGGGAAGCGACGAAGCACCGGGGAGCTGTTTTTT.

The CDR3 reads CASSLQGAGQPQHF. CDR3 nucleotide sequence: TGTGCCAGCAGTTTACAGGGGGCAGGACAGCCCCAGCATTTT. This chain connects TRBV27 to TRBJ1-5; TRBD1 matches 8 bases. The length of the CDR3 is 14 residues. V trimming: 2 bases; J trimming: 7 bases; junction bases outside the gene matches: 4. CDR1 and CDR2 from the germline V gene are MNHEY and SMNVEV (reference sequence).